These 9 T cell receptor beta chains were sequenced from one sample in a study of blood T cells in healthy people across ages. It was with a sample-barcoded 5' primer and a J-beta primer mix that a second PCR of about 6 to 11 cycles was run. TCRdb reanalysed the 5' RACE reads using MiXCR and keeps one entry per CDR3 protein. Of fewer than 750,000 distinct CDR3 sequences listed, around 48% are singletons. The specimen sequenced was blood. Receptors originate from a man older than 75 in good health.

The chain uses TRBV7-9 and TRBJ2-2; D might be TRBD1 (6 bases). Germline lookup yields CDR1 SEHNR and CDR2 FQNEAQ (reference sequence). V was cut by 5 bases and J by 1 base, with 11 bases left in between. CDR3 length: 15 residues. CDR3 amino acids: CASSPGAGNTGELFF. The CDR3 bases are TGTGCCAGCAGCCCAGGGGCAGGGAACACCGGGGAGCTGTTTTTT.

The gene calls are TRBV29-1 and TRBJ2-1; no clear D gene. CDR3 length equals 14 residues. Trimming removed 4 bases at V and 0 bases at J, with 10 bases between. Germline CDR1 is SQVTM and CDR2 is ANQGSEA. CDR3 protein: CSVAAKGSYNEQFF. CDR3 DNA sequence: TGCAGCGTTGCGGCCAAGGGCTCCTACAATGAGCAGTTCTTC.

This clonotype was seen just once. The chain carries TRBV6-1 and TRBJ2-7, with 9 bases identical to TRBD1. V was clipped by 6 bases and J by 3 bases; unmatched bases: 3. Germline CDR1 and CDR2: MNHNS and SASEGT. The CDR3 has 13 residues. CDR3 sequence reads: CASRGTGIYEQYF. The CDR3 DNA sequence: TGTGCCAGCAGAGGGACAGGGATCTACGAGCAGTACTTC.

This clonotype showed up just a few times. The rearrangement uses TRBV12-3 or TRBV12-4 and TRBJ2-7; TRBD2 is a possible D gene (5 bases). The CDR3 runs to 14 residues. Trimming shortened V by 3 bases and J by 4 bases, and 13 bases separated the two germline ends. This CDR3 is CASSFQVGEYEQYF. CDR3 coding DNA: TGTGCCAGCAGTTTTCAGGTCGGGGAGTACGAGCAGTACTTC.

The CDR3 DNA reads as TGCGCCAGCAGCCCAGTCCGGGTGGAGAGGGAACGTGGGTACACCTTC. As protein: CASSPVRVERERGYTF. J is TRBJ1-2 and V is TRBV5-1; no clear D. Trimming left V 4 bases short and J 11 bases short, with 27 bases between. The germline V gene encodes CDR1 SGHRS and CDR2 YFSETQ. CDR3 length: 16 amino acids.

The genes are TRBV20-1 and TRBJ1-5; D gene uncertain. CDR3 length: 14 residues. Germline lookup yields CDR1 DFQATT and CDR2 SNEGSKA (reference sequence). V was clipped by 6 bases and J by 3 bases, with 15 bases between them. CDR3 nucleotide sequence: TGCAGTGCCCTAGACCCGATACCCAATCAGCCCCAGCATTTT. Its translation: CSALDPIPNQPQHF.

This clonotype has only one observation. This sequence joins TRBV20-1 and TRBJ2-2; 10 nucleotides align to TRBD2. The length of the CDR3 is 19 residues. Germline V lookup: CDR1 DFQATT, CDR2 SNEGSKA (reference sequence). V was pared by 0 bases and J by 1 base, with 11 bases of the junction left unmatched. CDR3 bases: TGCAGTGCTAGAGATCTTCGGCTAGCGGGGGTCAGGAACACCGGGGAGCTGTTTTTT. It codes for CSARDLRLAGVRNTGELFF.

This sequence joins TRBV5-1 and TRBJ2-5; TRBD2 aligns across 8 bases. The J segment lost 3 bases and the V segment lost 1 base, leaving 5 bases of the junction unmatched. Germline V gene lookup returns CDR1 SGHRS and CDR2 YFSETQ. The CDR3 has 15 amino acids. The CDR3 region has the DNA TGCGCCAGCAGCTTGCGGGGGGGCTCGAAAGAGACCCAGTACTTC. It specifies CASSLRGGSKETQYF.

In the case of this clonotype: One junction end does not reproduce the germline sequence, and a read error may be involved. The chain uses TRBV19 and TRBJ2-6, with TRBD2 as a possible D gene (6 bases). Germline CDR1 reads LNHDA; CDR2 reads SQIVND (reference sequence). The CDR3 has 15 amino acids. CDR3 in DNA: TGTGCCAGTAGTATAGGGGACTCTGGGGCCGACGTCCTGACTTTC. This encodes CASSIGDSGADVLTF.